The clone carrying this T cell receptor (beta chain) is labeled as large. This beta chain is an unintended read in a library built for alpha chains; its size means little. The library protocol tagged each TCR cDNA with a unique molecular identifier. TCRdb processed the 5' RACE reads anew with MiXCR; each CDR3 protein has one entry. Here the sample spans under 450 distinct CDR3 sequences, approximately 15% being singletons. Described time point: sample taken at primary tumor resection. Samples were obtained from around 73 donors, all untreated early-stage non-small cell lung cancer patients. Tumor, nontumor lung or frozen PBMC supplied whole RNA, sequenced without sorting. This sample stems from a study of spatial heterogeneity in lung cancer. On the study more broadly: More than 9.5 raw reads, on average, carried each unique TCR and UMI combination.

V lost 5 bases to trimming and J lost 2 bases; unmatched junction nucleotides: 6. Germline V lookup: CDR1 SGHRS, CDR2 YFSETQ. CDR3 length equals 14 residues. V and J are TRBV5-1 and TRBJ2-5, with TRBD1 identical over 7 bases. Sequenced material: normal lung tissue next to the tumor, taken at surgery. This receptor was obtained from a male donor with early-stage non-small cell lung cancer. The chain's CDR3 is CASSIPGQQETQYF. CDR3 sequence (DNA): TGCGCCAGCAGTATACCGGGACAGCAAGAGACCCAGTACTTC.